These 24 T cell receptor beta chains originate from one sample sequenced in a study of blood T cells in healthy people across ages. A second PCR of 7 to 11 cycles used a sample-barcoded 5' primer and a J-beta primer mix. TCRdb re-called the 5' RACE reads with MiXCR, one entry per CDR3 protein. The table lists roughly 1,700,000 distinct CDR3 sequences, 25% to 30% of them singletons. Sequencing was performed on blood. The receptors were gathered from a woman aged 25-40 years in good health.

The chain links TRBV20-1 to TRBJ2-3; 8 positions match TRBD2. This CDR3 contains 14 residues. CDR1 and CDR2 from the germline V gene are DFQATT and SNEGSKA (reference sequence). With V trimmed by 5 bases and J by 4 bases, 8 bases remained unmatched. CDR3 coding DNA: TGCAGTGCTGTACTAGCGGTGGGGGCAGATACGCAGTATTTT. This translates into CSAVLAVGADTQYF.

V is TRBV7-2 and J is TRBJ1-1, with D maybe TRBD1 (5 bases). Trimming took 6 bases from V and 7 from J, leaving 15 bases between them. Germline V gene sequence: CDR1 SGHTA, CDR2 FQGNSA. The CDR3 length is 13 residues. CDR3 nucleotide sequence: TGTGCCAGCAGTCATGAGCAGGGCTATGAAGCTTTCTTT. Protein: CASSHEQGYEAFF.

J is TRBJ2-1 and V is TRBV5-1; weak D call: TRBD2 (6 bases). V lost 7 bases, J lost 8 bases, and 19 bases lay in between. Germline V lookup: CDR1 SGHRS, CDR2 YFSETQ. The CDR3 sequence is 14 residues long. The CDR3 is CASFAGYSLDEQFF. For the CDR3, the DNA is TGCGCCAGCTTCGCGGGGTATTCCCTCGATGAGCAGTTCTTC.

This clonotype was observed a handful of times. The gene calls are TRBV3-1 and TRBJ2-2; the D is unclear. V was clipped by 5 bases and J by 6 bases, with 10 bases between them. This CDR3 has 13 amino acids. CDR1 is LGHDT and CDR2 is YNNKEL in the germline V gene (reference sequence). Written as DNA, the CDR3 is TGTGCCAGCAGCTTCCGAAGGCCCGGGGAGCTGTTTTTT. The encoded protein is CASSFRRPGELFF.

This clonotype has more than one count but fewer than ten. CDR3 sequence (DNA): TGTGCCAGCTACGGGCTTGCCACAGGGGATACGCAGTATTTT. Its protein product is CASYGLATGDTQYF. The chain combines TRBV5-6 with TRBJ2-3; D is perhaps TRBD1 (6 bases). The V end lost 7 bases, the J end lost 6 bases, and 18 bases lay between the germline ends. Germline V gene data show CDR1 as SGHDT and CDR2 as YYEEEE. CDR3 length: 14 residues.

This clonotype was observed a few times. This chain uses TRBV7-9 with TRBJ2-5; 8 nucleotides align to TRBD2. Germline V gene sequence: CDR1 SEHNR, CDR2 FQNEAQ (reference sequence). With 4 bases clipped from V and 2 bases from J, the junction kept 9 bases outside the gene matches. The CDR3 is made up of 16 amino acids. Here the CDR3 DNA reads TGTGCCAGCAGCTCCAAAAAACTAGCGGTTCAAGAGACCCAGTACTTC. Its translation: CASSSKKLAVQETQYF.

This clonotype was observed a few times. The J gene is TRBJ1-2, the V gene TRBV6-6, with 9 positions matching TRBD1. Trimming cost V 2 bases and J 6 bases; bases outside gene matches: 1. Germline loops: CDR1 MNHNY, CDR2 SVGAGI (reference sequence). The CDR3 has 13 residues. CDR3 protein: CASSYDRGDGYTF. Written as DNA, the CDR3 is TGTGCCAGCAGTTACGACAGGGGGGATGGCTACACCTTC.

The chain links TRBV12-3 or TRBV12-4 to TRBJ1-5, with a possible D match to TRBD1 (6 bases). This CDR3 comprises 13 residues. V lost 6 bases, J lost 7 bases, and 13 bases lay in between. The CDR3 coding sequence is TGTGCCAGCAGGACAGGAGGTGTGCAGCCCCAGCATTTT. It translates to CASRTGGVQPQHF.

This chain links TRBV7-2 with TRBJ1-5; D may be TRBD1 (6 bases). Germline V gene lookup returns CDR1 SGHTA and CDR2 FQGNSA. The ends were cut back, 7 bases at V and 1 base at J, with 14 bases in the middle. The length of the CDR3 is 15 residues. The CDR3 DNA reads TGTGCCAGCATCAGGCACAGGGCGAGCAATCAGCCCCAGCATTTT. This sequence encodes CASIRHRASNQPQHF.

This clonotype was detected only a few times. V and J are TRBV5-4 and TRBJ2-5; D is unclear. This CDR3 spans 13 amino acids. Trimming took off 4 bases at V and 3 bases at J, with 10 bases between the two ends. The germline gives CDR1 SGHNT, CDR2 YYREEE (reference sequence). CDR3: CASSHSNEETQYF. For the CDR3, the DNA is TGTGCCAGCAGCCACAGCAACGAAGAGACCCAGTACTTC.

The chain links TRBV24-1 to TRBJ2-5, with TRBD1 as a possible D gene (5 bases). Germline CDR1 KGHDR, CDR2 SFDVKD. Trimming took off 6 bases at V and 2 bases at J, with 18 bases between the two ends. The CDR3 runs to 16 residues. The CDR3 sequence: CATSLSETALQETQYF. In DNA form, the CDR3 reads TGTGCCACCAGTTTATCCGAGACAGCCTTACAAGAGACCCAGTACTTC.

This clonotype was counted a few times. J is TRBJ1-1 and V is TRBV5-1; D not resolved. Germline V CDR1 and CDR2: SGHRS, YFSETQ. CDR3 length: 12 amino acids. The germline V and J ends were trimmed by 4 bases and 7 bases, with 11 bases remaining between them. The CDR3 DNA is TGCGCCAGCAGCCCGGACGGGTATGAAGCTTTCTTT. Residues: CASSPDGYEAFF.

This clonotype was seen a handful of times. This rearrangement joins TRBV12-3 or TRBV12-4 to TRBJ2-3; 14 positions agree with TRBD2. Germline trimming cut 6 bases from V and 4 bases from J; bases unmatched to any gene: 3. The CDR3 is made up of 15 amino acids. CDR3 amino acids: CASRGLAGDPDTQYF. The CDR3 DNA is TGTGCCAGCAGGGGACTAGCGGGGGACCCAGATACGCAGTATTTT.

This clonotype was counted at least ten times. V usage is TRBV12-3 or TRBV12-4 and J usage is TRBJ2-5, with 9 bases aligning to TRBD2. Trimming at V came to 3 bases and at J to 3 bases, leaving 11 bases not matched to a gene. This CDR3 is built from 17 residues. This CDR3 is CASSLGRLAGSEETQYF. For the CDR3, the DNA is TGTGCCAGCAGTTTGGGGCGGCTAGCGGGGAGCGAAGAGACCCAGTACTTC.

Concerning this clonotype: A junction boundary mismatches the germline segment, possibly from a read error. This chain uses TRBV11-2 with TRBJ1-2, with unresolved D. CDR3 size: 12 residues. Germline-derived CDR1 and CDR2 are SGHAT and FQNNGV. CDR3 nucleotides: TGTGCCAGCAGCGTGGGAGGTTCTGGCTGCACCTTC. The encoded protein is CASSVGGSGCTF.

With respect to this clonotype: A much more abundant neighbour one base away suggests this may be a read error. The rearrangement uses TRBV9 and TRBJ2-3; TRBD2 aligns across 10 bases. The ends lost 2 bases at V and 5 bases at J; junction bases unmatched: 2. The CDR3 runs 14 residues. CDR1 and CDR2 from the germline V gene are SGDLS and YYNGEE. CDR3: CASSVPSGGDTQYF. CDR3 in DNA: TGTGCCAGCAGCGTCCCTAGCGGGGGAGATACGCAGTATTTT.

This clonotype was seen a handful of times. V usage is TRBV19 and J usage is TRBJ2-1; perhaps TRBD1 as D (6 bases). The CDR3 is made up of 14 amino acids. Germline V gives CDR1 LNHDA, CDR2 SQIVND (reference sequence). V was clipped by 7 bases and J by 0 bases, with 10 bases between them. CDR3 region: CASMRGSSYNEQFF. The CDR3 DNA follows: TGTGCCAGTATGAGGGGGAGCTCCTACAATGAGCAGTTCTTC.

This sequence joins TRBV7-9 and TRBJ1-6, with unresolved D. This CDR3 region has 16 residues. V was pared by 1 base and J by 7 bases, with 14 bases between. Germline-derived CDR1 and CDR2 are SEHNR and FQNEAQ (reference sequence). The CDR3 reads CASSLGRPGRNSPLHF. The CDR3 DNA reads TGTGCCAGCAGCTTAGGCCGACCGGGGAGGAATTCACCCCTCCACTTT.

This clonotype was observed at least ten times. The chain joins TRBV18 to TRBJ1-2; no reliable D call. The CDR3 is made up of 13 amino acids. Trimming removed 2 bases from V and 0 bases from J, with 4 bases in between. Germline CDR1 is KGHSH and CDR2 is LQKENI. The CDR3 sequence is CASSPAANYGYTF. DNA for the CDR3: TGTGCCAGCTCACCAGCAGCTAACTATGGCTACACCTTC.

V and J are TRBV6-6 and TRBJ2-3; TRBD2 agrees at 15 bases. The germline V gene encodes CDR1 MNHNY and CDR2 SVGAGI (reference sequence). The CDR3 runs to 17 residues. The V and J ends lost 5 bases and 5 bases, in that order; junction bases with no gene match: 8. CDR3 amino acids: CASSPGTSGGQGDTQYF. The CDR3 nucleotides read TGTGCCAGCAGTCCCGGGACTAGCGGGGGGCAGGGAGATACGCAGTATTTT.

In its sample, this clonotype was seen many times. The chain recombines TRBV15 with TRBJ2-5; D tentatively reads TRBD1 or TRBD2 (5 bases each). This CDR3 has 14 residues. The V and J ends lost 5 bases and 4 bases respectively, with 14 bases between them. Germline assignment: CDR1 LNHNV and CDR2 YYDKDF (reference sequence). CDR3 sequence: CATSAGNSGETQYF. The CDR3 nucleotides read TGTGCCACCAGCGCAGGGAACAGCGGAGAGACCCAGTACTTC.

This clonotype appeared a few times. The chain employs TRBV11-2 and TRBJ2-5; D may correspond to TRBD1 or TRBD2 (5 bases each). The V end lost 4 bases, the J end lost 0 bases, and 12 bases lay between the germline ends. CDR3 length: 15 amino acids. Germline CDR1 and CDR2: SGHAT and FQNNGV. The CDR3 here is CASSSGATNQETQYF. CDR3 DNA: TGTGCCAGCAGCTCCGGGGCGACCAACCAAGAGACCCAGTACTTC.

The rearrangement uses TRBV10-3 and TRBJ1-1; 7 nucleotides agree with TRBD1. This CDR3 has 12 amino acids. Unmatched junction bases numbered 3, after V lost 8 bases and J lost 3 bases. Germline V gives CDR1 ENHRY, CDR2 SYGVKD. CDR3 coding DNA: TGTGCCATCCGCAGGGGGGACACTGAAGCTTTCTTT. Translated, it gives CAIRRGDTEAFF.

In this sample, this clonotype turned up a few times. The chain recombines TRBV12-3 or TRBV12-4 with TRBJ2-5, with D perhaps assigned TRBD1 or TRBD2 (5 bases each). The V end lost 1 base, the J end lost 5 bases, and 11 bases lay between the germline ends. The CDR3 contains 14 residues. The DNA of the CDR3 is TGTGCCAGCAGTTTAGGCTCCGGGACGGAGACCCAGTACTTC. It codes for CASSLGSGTETQYF.